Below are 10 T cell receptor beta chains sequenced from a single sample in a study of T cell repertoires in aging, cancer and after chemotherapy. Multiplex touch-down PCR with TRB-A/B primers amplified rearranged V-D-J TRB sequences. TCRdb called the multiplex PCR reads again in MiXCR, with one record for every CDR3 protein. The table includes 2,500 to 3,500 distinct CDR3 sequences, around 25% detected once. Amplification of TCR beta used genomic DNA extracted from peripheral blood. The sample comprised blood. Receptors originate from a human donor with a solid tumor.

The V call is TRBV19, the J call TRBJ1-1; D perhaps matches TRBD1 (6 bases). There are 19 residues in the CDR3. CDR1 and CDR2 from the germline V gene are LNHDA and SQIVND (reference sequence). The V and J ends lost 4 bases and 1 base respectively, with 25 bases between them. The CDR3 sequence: CASSTTSPRPGQPNTEAFF. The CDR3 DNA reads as TGTGCCAGTAGTACGACCTCGCCTCGGCCAGGACAGCCGAACACTGAAGCTTTCTTT.

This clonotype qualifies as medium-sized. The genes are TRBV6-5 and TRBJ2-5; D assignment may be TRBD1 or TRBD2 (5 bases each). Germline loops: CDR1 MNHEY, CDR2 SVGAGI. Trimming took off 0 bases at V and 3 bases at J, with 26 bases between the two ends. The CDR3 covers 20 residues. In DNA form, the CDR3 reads TGTGCCAGCAGTTACTCGCGGTTCGACGGGGCGGTGGGGAGAGAAGAGACCCAGTACTTC. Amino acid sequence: CASSYSRFDGAVGREETQYF.

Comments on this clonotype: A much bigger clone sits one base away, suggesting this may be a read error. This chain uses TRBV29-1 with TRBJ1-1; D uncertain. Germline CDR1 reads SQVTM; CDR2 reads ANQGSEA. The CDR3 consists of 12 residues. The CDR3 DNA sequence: TGCATCGTCGGGAGGGTTAACACTGAAGCTTTCTTT. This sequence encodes CIVGRVNTEAFF.

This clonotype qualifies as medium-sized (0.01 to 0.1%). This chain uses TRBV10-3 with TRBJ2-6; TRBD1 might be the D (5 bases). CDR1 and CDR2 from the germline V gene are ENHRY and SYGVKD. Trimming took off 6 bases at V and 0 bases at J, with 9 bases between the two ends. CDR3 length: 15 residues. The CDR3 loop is CAISSTDSGANVLTF. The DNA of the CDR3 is TGTGCCATCAGCTCGACAGACTCTGGGGCCAACGTCCTGACTTTC.

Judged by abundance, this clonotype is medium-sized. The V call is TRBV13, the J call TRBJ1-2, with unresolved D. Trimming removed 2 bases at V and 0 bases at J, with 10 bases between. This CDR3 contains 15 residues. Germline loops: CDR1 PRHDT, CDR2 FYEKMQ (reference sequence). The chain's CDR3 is CASSLWKSSNYGYTF. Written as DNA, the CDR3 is TGTGCCAGCAGCTTATGGAAAAGCTCTAACTATGGCTACACCTTC.

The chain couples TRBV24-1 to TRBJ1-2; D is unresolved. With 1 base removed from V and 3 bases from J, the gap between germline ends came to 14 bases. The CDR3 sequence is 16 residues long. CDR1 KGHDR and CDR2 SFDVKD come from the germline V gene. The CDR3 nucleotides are TGTGCCACCAGTGATTTCTATGGCTGGGTGGACTATGGCTACACCTTC. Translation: CATSDFYGWVDYGYTF.

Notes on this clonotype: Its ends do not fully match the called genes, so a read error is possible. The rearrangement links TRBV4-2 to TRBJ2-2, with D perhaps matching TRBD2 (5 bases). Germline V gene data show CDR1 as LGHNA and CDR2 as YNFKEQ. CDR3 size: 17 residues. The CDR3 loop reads CASSQGGLAHHTGELFF. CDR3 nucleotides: TGCGCCAGCAGCCAAGGTGGGCTAGCTCATCACACCGGGGAGCTGTTTTTT.

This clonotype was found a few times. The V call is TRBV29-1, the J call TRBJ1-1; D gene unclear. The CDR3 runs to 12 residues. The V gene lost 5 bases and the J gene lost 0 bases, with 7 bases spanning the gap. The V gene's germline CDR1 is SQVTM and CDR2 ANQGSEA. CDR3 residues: CSVQVLNTEAFF. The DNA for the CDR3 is TGCAGCGTTCAGGTCTTGAACACTGAAGCTTTCTTT.

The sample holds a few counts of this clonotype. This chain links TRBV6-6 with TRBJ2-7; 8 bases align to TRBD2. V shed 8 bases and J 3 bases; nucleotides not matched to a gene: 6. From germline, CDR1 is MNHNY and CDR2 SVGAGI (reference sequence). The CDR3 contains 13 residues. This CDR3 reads CASGSGSSYEQYF. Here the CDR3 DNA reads TGTGCCAGCGGAAGCGGGAGTAGCTACGAGCAGTACTTC.

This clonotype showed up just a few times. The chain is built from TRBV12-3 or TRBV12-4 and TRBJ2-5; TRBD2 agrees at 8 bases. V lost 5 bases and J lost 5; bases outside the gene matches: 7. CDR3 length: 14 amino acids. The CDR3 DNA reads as TGTGCCAGCAGTGCCACCGCGGGGGGTGAGACCCAGTACTTC. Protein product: CASSATAGGETQYF.